The clone carrying this T cell receptor (beta chain) was picked up one time. What it recognizes is unknown. J was trimmed by 5 bases and V by 6 bases; bases with no gene match: 11. Germline CDR1 and CDR2: SGDLS and YYNGEE. The CDR3 sequence is 17 residues long. Some clones are missing from TCRdb's copy, which holds only in-frame ones; the method was immunoSEQ multiplex PCR. This table has over 130,000 clones, about 90% appearing once. This sample was taken from a study of T cell responses to AZD1222 COVID-19 vaccine. Study results and limitations: Mapped onto spike, vaccine-associated CD4 TCRs spanned it and were dominant at 160-218 and 743-854. The study reported that nearly half of spike-specific TCRs target unmutated variant regions. Donors skewed white British and female; clonal diversity was possibly underestimated.

The sample was peripheral blood, taken 28 days after the second dose of the MenACWY control vaccine. This chain connects TRBV9 to TRBJ2-2; 12 nucleotides align to TRBD1. This clonotype was obtained from an adult who received the MenACWY meningococcal vaccine as a control. The CDR3 reads CASTSGVGQGATGELFF. DNA of the CDR3: TGTGCCAGCACCAGCGGTGTGGGACAGGGGGCAACCGGGGAGCTGTTTTTT.